This TCR beta chain was retrieved from a study of cytomegalovirus exposure and HLA in healthy donors. CDR1 is MNHEY, CDR2 SMNVEV, per germline (reference sequence). There are 16 residues in the CDR3. Trimming stripped 2 bases from V and 1 base from J, with 14 bases between. With 60 Vbeta and 13 Jbeta primers, the PCR was carried out. The assay was immunoSEQ multiplex PCR, and TCRdb's table has in-frame clones only and misses some. Found here are about 190,000 clones, roughly 80% of them singletons; the top ten hold 1.7%. Sequencing was carried out using PBMCs. The chain combines TRBV27 with TRBJ1-1; D is unclear. This TCR came from a woman aged 18 to 35 in good health and CMV-seronegative. The CDR3 bases are TGTGCCAGCAGTTTAAGTTTTGGACTCCCGAACACTGAAGCTTTCTTT. Encoded protein: CASSLSFGLPNTEAFF.